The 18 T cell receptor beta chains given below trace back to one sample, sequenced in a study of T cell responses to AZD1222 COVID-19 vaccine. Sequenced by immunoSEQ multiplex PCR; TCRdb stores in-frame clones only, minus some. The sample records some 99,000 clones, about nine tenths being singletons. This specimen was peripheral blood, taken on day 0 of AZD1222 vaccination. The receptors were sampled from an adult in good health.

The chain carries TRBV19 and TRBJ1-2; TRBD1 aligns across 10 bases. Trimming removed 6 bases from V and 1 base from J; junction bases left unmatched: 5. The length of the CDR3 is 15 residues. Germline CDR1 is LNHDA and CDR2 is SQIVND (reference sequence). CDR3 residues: CASRAGTGVNYGYTF. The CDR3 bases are TGTGCCAGTAGGGCCGGGACAGGGGTTAACTATGGCTACACCTTC.

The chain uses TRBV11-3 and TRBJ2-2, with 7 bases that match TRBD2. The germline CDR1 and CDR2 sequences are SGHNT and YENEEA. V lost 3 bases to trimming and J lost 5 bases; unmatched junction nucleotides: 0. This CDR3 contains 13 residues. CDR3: CASSLRGTGELFF. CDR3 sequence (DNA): TGTGCCAGCAGCTTGCGGGGGACCGGGGAGCTGTTTTTT.

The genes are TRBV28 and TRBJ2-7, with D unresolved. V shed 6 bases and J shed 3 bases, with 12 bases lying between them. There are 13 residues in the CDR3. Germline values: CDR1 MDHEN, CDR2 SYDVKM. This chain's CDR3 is CASSEAGYYEQYF. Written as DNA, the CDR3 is TGTGCCAGCAGCGAGGCAGGTTACTACGAGCAGTACTTC.

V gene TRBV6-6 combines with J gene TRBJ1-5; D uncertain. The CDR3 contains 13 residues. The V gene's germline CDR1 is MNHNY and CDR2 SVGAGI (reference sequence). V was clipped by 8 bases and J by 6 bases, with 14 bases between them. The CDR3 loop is CASGKGRGQPQHF. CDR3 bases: TGTGCCAGCGGGAAAGGTCGGGGTCAGCCCCAGCATTTT.

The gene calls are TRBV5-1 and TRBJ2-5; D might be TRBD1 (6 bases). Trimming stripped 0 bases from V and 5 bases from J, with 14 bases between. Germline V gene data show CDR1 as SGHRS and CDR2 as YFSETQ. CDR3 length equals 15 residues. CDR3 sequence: CASSLAPGVGETQYF. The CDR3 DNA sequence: TGCGCCAGCAGCTTGGCCCCAGGGGTGGGGGAGACCCAGTACTTC. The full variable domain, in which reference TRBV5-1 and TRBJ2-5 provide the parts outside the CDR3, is KAGVTQTPRYLIKTRGQQVTLSCSPISGHRSVSWYQQTPGQGLQFLFEYFSETQRNKGNFPGRFSGRQFSNSRSEMNVSTLELGDSALYLCASSLAPGVGETQYFGPGTRLLVL.

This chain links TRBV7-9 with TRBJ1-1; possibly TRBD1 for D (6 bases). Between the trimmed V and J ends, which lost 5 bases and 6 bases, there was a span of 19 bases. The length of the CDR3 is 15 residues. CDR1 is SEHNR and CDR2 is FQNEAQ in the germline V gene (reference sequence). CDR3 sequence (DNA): TGTGCCAGCAGCACGTCACAGGGCCAGATAGCTGAAGCTTTCTTT. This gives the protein CASSTSQGQIAEAFF.

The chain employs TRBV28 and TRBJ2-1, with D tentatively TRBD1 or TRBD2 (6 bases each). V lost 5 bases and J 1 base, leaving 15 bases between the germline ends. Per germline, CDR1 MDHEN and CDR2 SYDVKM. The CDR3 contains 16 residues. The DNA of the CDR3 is TGTGCCAGCAGTCCGGGGGCAGGGGTTTCCTACAATGAGCAGTTCTTC. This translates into CASSPGAGVSYNEQFF.

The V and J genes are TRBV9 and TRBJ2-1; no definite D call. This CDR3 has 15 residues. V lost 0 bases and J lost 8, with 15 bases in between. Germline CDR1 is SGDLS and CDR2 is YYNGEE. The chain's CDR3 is CASSVAPQFRDEQFF. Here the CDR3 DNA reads TGTGCCAGCAGCGTAGCTCCACAGTTTAGGGATGAGCAGTTCTTC.

The CDR3 spells CASSNSRTGARTNEKLFF. In DNA, the CDR3 is TGTGCCAGCAGCAATTCAAGGACAGGCGCACGAACTAATGAAAAACTGTTTTTT. The chain couples TRBV21-1 to TRBJ1-4; the table's D call TRBD1 went unverified against the DNA. TRBV21-1 is assigned pseudogene status. CDR3 length: 18 amino acids.

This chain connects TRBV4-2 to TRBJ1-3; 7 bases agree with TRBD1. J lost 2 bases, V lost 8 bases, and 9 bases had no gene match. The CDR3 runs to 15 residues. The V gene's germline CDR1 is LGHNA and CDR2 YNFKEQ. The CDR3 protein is CASGLRQGTGNTIYF. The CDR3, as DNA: TGTGCCAGCGGACTCAGACAGGGCACTGGAAACACCATATATTTT.

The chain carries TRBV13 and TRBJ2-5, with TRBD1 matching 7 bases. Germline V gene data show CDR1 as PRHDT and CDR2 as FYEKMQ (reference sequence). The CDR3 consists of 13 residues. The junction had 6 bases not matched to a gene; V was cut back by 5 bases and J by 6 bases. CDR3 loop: CASSTRQGQTQYF. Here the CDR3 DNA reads TGTGCCAGCAGCACTAGACAGGGACAGACCCAGTACTTC. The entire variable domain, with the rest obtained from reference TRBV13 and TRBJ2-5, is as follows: AAGVIQSPRHLIKEKRETATLKCYPIPRHDTVYWYQQGPGQDPQFLISFYEKMQSDKGSIPDRFSAQQFSDYHSELNMSSLELGDSALYFCASSTRQGQTQYFGPGTRLLVL.

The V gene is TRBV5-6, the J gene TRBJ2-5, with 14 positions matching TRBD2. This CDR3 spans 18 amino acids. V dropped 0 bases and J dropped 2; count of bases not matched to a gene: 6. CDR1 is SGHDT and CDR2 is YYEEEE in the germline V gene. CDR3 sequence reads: CASSLGLAGGPRQETQYF. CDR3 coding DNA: TGTGCCAGCAGCTTGGGACTAGCGGGAGGGCCGAGGCAAGAGACCCAGTACTTC.

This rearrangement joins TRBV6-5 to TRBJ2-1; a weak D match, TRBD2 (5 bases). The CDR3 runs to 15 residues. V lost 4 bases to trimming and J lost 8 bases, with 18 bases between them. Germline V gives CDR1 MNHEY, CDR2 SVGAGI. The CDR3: CASSSYPAESHEQFF. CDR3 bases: TGTGCCAGCAGTTCCTATCCAGCGGAGTCCCATGAGCAGTTCTTC.

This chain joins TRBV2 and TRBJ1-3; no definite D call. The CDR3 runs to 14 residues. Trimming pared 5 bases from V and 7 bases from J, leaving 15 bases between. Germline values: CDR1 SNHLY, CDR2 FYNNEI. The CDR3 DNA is TGTGCCAGCAGTATAAAACGCGTTGAGAACACCATATATTTT. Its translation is CASSIKRVENTIYF.

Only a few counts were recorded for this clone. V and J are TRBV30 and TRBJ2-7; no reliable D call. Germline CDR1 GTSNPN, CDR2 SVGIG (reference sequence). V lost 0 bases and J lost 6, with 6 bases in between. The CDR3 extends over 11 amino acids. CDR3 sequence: CAWSVIGEQYF. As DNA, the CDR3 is TGTGCCTGGAGTGTCATTGGCGAGCAGTACTTC.

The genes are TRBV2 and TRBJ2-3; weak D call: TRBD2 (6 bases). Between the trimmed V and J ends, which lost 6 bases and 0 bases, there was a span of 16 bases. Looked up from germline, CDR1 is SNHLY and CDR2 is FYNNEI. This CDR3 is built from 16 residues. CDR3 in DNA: TGTGCCAGCAGCCGCGGGATGGGTACTAGCACAGATACGCAGTATTTT. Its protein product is CASSRGMGTSTDTQYF. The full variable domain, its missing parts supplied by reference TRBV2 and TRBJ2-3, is EPEVTQTPSHQVTQMGQEVILRCVPISNHLYFYWYRQILGQKVEFLVSFYNNEISEKSEIFDDQFSVERPDGSNFTLKIRSTKLEDSAMYFCASSRGMGTSTDTQYFGPGTRLTVL.

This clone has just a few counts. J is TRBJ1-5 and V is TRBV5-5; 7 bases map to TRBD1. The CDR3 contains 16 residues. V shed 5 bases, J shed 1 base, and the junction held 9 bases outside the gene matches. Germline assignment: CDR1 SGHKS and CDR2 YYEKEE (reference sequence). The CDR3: CASRFGTEASNQPQHF. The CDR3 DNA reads TGTGCCAGCAGATTTGGGACAGAAGCGAGCAATCAGCCCCAGCATTTT.

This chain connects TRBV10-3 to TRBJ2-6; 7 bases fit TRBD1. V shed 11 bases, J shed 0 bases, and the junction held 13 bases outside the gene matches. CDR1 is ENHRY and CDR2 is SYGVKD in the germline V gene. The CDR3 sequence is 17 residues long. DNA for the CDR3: TGTGCCGCCCAGCCTCGGGACAGACGCTCTGGGGCCAACGTCCTGACTTTC. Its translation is CAAQPRDRRSGANVLTF.